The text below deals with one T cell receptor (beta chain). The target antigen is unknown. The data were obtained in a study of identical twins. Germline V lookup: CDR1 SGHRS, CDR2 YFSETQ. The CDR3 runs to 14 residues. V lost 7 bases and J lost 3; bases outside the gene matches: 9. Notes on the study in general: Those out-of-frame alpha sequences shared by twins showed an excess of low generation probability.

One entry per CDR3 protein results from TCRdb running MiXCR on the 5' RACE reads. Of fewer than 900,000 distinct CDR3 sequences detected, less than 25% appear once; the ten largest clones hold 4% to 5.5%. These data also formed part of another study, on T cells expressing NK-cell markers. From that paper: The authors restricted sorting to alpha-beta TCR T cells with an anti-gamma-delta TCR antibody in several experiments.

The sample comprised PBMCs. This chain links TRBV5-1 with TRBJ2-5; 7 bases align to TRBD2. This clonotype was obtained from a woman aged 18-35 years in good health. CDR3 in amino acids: CASEGLTPKETQYF. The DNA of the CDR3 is TGCGCCAGCGAGGGACTAACACCAAAAGAGACCCAGTACTTC. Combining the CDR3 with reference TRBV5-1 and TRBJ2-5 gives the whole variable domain KAGVTQTPRYLIKTRGQQVTLSCSPISGHRSVSWYQQTPGQGLQFLFEYFSETQRNKGNFPGRFSGRQFSNSRSEMNVSTLELGDSALYLCASEGLTPKETQYFGPGTRLLVL.